These 26 T cell receptor beta chains share one sample of origin, sequenced in a study of cytomegalovirus exposure and HLA in healthy donors. 13 Jbeta primers and 60 Vbeta primers were used for the PCR. The repertoire was sequenced with immunoSEQ multiplex PCR; TCRdb's copy has only in-frame clones and lacks some. The top ten clones hold around a tenth of a sample with 150,000 or so clones, roughly 80% of them seen once. The source material was PBMCs. These receptors all stem from a man aged 18-30 years in good health and CMV-seropositive.

The chain joins TRBV6-5 to TRBJ2-6, with D uncertain. The CDR3 totals 15 residues. Trimming shortened V by 7 bases and J by 0 bases, and 10 bases separated the two germline ends. From germline, CDR1 is MNHEY and CDR2 SVGAGI. DNA for the CDR3: TGTGCCAGCACCGCCAGGTTCTCTGGGGCCAACGTCCTGACTTTC. This translates into CASTARFSGANVLTF.

CDR3 in DNA: TGTGCCAGCAGTTTAGGGACAGGGTATGAAAAACTGTTTTTT. Protein product: CASSLGTGYEKLFF. The rearrangement uses TRBV28 and TRBJ1-4; 9 nucleotides align to TRBD1. After removal of 2 bases from V and 6 bases from J, the junction contained 1 base not matched to a gene. The CDR3 is made up of 14 amino acids. The V gene's germline CDR1 is MDHEN and CDR2 SYDVKM.

CDR3 DNA sequence: TGTGCCAGCAGTTGGTCTAGCGGGAGTGAAAGCAGGGGTGAGCAGTTCTTC. It translates to CASSWSSGSESRGEQFF. The rearrangement links TRBV27 to TRBJ2-1; TRBD2 aligns across 10 bases. Germline CDR1 reads MNHEY; CDR2 reads SMNVEV (reference sequence). V lost 4 bases to trimming and J lost 9 bases; unmatched junction nucleotides: 15. The CDR3 runs 17 residues.

This chain joins TRBV9 and TRBJ1-3; unclear D gene. The CDR3 is made up of 15 amino acids. CDR1 and CDR2 from the germline V gene are SGDLS and YYNGEE. V gave up 1 base and J gave up 0 bases, with 8 bases separating them. CDR3 sequence: CASSVSVDSGNTIYF. CDR3 in DNA: TGTGCCAGCAGCGTATCGGTAGACTCTGGAAACACCATATATTTT. The full variable domain, completed using reference TRBV9 and TRBJ1-3, is DSGVTQTPKHLITATGQRVTLRCSPRSGDLSVYWYQQSLDQGLQFLIQYYNGEERAKGNILERFSAQQFPDLHSELNLSSLELGDSALYFCASSVSVDSGNTIYFGEGSWLTVV.

The chain employs TRBV19 and TRBJ2-7; 10 bases align to TRBD1. The CDR3 spans 15 residues. After removal of 2 bases from V and 9 bases from J, the junction contained 10 bases not matched to a gene. Germline CDR1 LNHDA, CDR2 SQIVND (reference sequence). The CDR3 DNA reads as TGTGCCAGTAGTATATCCGGGACAGGGGTTTCTGGGCAGTACTTC. Protein sequence: CASSISGTGVSGQYF.

This rearrangement joins TRBV27 to TRBJ2-7; 9 bases line up with TRBD2. Trimming took 6 bases from V and 6 from J; bases not matched to a gene: 9. The CDR3 extends over 14 amino acids. Per the germline V gene, CDR1 is MNHEY and CDR2 is SMNVEV (reference sequence). CDR3 loop: CASRSGGRGSEQYF. The CDR3 coding sequence is TGTGCCAGCAGATCCGGCGGGAGGGGCTCCGAGCAGTACTTC.

In its sample, this clone was seen once. The chain combines TRBV5-1 with TRBJ2-2; D remains unclear. CDR1 is SGHRS, CDR2 YFSETQ, per germline. V was clipped by 1 base and J by 4 bases, with 11 bases between them. This CDR3 has 15 residues. The CDR3 here is CASSLTDIRTGELFF. The CDR3 coding sequence is TGCGCCAGCAGCTTGACAGATATACGCACCGGGGAGCTGTTTTTT.

The V and J genes are TRBV18 and TRBJ2-1, with 9 nucleotides matching TRBD2. Germline-derived CDR1 and CDR2 are KGHSH and LQKENI. The CDR3 covers 17 residues. V was pared by 0 bases and J by 6 bases, with 9 bases of the junction left unmatched. The CDR3 bases are TGTGCCAGCTCACCACCGGGCGGAGCGGGAGGTCTCAATGAGCAGTTCTTC. Translated, it gives CASSPPGGAGGLNEQFF.

This chain links TRBV7-9 with TRBJ2-7, with 11 bases identical to TRBD1. The length of the CDR3 is 15 residues. The junction had 2 bases not matched to a gene; V was cut back by 0 bases and J by 4 bases. Looked up from germline, CDR1 is SEHNR and CDR2 is FQNEAQ (reference sequence). The CDR3 bases are TGTGCCAGCAGCTTAGCCGGGACAGGGGGATACGAGCAGTACTTC. Protein product: CASSLAGTGGYEQYF.

The V gene is TRBV6-1, the J gene TRBJ2-7, with D possibly being TRBD1 (7 bases). Germline V CDR1 and CDR2: MNHNS, SASEGT. This CDR3 is built from 13 residues. The CDR3 DNA is TGTGGTGCGTCATCAGGGGGAGGCTACGAGCAGTACTTC. It codes for CGASSGGGYEQYF.

The rearrangement uses TRBV10-3 and TRBJ2-1; TRBD2 matches 11 bases. The CDR3 totals 15 residues. Germline values: CDR1 ENHRY, CDR2 SYGVKD. V was clipped by 5 bases and J by 6 bases; unmatched bases: 6. The CDR3 spells CAISTLAGGTNEQFF. In DNA form, the CDR3 reads TGTGCCATCAGTACTCTAGCGGGAGGTACCAATGAGCAGTTCTTC.

The chain couples TRBV5-6 to TRBJ1-1; TRBD1 matches 9 bases. V dropped 1 base and J dropped 4; count of bases not matched to a gene: 8. Germline V gene data show CDR1 as SGHDT and CDR2 as YYEEEE. This CDR3 has 16 amino acids. The CDR3 sequence: CASSLTGGGFGTEAFF. CDR3 DNA: TGTGCCAGCAGCTTGACAGGGGGCGGTTTTGGCACTGAAGCTTTCTTT.

The rearrangement joins TRBV27 to TRBJ1-2; no clear D gene. V was trimmed by 0 bases and J by 4 bases, leaving 12 bases between them. The germline V gene encodes CDR1 MNHEY and CDR2 SMNVEV (reference sequence). This CDR3 spans 15 amino acids. The DNA for the CDR3 is TGTGCCAGCAGTTTATCGATCGTCAGTTCCTATGGCTACACCTTC. Amino acid sequence: CASSLSIVSSYGYTF.

This clone was picked up a small number of times. The chain is built from TRBV5-6 and TRBJ2-5; TRBD1 agrees at 10 bases. This CDR3 region has 14 residues. J was trimmed by 7 bases and V by 4 bases; bases with no gene match: 7. CDR1 and CDR2 from the germline V gene are SGHDT and YYEEEE. The CDR3: CASSPRTGGGTQYF. The CDR3 DNA is TGTGCCAGCAGCCCGAGGACAGGGGGGGGGACCCAGTACTTC. The full variable domain, rest sourced from reference TRBV5-6 and TRBJ2-5, is DAGVTQSPTHLIKTRGQQVTLRCSPKSGHDTVSWYQQALGQGPQFIFQYYEEEERQRGNFPDRFSGHQFPNYSSELNVNALLLGDSALYLCASSPRTGGGTQYFGPGTRLLVL.

The gene calls are TRBV7-9 and TRBJ1-1; the D is unclear. The V end lost 5 bases, the J end lost 7 bases, and 11 bases lay between the germline ends. This CDR3 spans 12 amino acids. CDR1 SEHNR and CDR2 FQNEAQ come from the germline V gene (reference sequence). CDR3 coding DNA: TGTGCCAGCAGCCCCCCTACGAGTGAAGCTTTCTTT. Its protein is CASSPPTSEAFF.

This chain joins TRBV6-1 and TRBJ2-2; tentatively, D is TRBD1 (5 bases). V was shortened by 1 base and J by 1 base, with 7 bases between the two germline ends. The CDR3 has 15 amino acids. The germline gives CDR1 MNHNS, CDR2 SASEGT. The DNA for the CDR3 is TGTGCCAGCAGTGAAGGCGACAGGAACACCGGGGAGCTGTTTTTT. Protein: CASSEGDRNTGELFF.

V gene TRBV4-2 combines with J gene TRBJ2-1; 9 nucleotides align to TRBD1. Germline lookup yields CDR1 LGHNA and CDR2 YNFKEQ. After removal of 1 base from V and 14 bases from J, the junction contained 0 bases not matched to a gene. The CDR3 runs 11 residues. The CDR3 DNA is TGTGCCAGCAGCCAAGGACAGGGGGAGTTCTTC. Protein product: CASSQGQGEFF.

The V call is TRBV5-6, the J call TRBJ2-7; D is perhaps TRBD1 (6 bases). The germline V and J ends were trimmed by 0 bases and 4 bases, with 8 bases remaining between them. Germline-derived CDR1 and CDR2 are SGHDT and YYEEEE. The CDR3 has 13 amino acids. The CDR3 protein is CASSLVGGYEQYF. Here the CDR3 DNA reads TGTGCCAGCAGCTTGGTAGGGGGTTACGAGCAGTACTTC.

The chain uses TRBV4-1 and TRBJ2-7; the match to TRBD1 covers 8 bases. CDR1 and CDR2 from the germline V gene are MGHRA and YSYEKL. Trimming cost V 4 bases and J 2 bases; bases outside gene matches: 4. The CDR3 loop spans 14 amino acids. CDR3 sequence: CASSRGQGPYEQYF. CDR3 in DNA: TGCGCCAGCAGCCGAGGACAGGGACCCTACGAGCAGTACTTC.

This clone was seen a few times. The chain employs TRBV28 and TRBJ2-7; 8 bases fit TRBD2. Per the germline V gene, CDR1 is MDHEN and CDR2 is SYDVKM. The CDR3 sequence is 18 residues long. With V trimmed by 6 bases and J by 2 bases, 18 bases remained unmatched. As DNA, the CDR3 is TGTGCCAGCAGGGGAAGGACGGCCATAGCGGGATGGACCTACGAGCAGTACTTC. Amino acid sequence: CASRGRTAIAGWTYEQYF.

The chain uses TRBV30 and TRBJ2-5; perhaps TRBD2 as D (7 bases). CDR3 size: 22 residues. Germline CDR1 is GTSNPN and CDR2 is SVGIG (reference sequence). The V gene lost 5 bases and the J gene lost 7 bases, with 44 bases spanning the gap. The CDR3 DNA is TGTGCCTGGTTCTCCGTAGGGTCAGGGGCGCAAAGCGGGATTCCGGGATCCGGGACCCAGTACTTC. This sequence encodes CAWFSVGSGAQSGIPGSGTQYF.

This chain links TRBV19 with TRBJ2-7; TRBD2 matches 8 bases. V gave up 2 bases and J gave up 0 bases; unmatched junction bases: 3. Germline V gene sequence: CDR1 LNHDA, CDR2 SQIVND (reference sequence). This CDR3 is built from 15 residues. CDR3 in amino acids: CASSITLADSYEQYF. CDR3 bases: TGTGCCAGTAGTATAACACTAGCGGACTCCTACGAGCAGTACTTC.

The rearrangement joins TRBV4-2 to TRBJ1-4, with TRBD1 identical over 7 bases. The germline V gene has CDR1 LGHNA and CDR2 YNFKEQ. The V gene end was trimmed by 0 bases and the J gene end by 4 bases; junction bases not matched to a gene: 8. The CDR3 totals 17 residues. The CDR3 nucleotides are TGTGCCAGCAGCCAAGAGCTACAGGGGCATTTTAATGAAAAACTGTTTTTT. It yields the protein CASSQELQGHFNEKLFF.

The CDR3 spells CASRSSGGNTGELFF. CDR3 DNA: TGTGCCAGCCGGAGTAGCGGGGGAAACACCGGGGAGCTGTTTTTT. V usage is TRBV28 and J usage is TRBJ2-2, with TRBD2 matching 9 bases. Germline V gene lookup returns CDR1 MDHEN and CDR2 SYDVKM. V shed 8 bases and J 2 bases; nucleotides not matched to a gene: 6. The CDR3 covers 15 residues. Filled out from reference TRBV28 and TRBJ2-2, the complete variable domain reads DVKVTQSSRYLVKRTGEKVFLECVQDMDHENMFWYRQDPGLGLRLIYFSYDVKMKEKGDIPEGYSVSREKKERFSLILESASTNQTSMYLCASRSSGGNTGELFFGEGSRLTVL.

This clone is a singleton in its sample. The chain combines TRBV27 with TRBJ1-1; no clear D. Looked up from germline, CDR1 is MNHEY and CDR2 is SMNVEV (reference sequence). Trimming removed 8 bases at V and 1 base at J, with 14 bases between. The CDR3 runs 14 residues. CDR3 amino acids: CASRPSAANTEAFF. The CDR3 region has the DNA TGTGCCAGCCGGCCCTCCGCGGCGAACACTGAAGCTTTCTTT.

This chain joins TRBV27 and TRBJ2-1; D possibly corresponds to TRBD2 (5 bases). Germline V gives CDR1 MNHEY, CDR2 SMNVEV (reference sequence). The CDR3 has 16 amino acids. Trimming cost V 5 bases and J 0 bases, with 14 bases left between them. Written as DNA, the CDR3 is TGTGCCAGCAGTAGTAGCGAGCCGCTCTCCTACAATGAGCAGTTCTTC. Protein: CASSSSEPLSYNEQFF.